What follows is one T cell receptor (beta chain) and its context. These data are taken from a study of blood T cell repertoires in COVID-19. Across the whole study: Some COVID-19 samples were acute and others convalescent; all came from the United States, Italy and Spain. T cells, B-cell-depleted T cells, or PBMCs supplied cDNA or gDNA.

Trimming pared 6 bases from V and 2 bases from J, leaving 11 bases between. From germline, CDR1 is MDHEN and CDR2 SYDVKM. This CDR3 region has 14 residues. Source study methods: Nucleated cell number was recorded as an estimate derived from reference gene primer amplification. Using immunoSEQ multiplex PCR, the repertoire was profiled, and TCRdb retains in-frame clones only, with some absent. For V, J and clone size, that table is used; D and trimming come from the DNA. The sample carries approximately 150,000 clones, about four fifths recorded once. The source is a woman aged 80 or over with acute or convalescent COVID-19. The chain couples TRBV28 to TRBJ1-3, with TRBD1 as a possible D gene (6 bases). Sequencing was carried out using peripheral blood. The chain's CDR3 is CASRPDRAGNTIYF. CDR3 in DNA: TGTGCCAGCAGGCCGGACAGAGCTGGAAACACCATATATTTT.